This T cell receptor beta chain was captured in a study of T-cell memory formation after mild COVID-19 (dated by TCRdb to about 2021). Background for the entire study: TCR sequence clusters from the two donors were found to be largely donor specific. T-cell clones expanding and contracting after mild COVID-19 in two donors were tracked by longitudinal TCRalpha and TCRbeta repertoire sequencing. Two young, previously healthy adult volunteers made up the cohort, one male and one female.

Ficoll-Paque density gradient centrifugation was used to isolate PBMCs. Looking up the germline V gene yields CDR1 SQVTM and CDR2 ANQGSEA. V is reduced by 3 bases and J by 4 bases, leaving a spacing of 6 bases between them. Its CDR3 holds 11 amino acids, cysteine through phenylalanine. The DNA shown is the 33-base CDR3, in frame from base 1. A remark on this clonotype: There is no known antigen for this receptor. No base-level quality is on record; no much larger clone is a single base apart.

The research as a whole found: Contracting CD4+ clones turned up mainly in the CM and EM memory subsets, whereas EMRA was where CD8+ clones were enriched. Whether the second-wave clones peaking on day 37 were SARS-CoV-2 specific was not confirmed. Only a couple of mild cases were covered in the study, and larger cohorts including severe cases with pre-infection samples were considered necessary. Some responding clones were detected in pre-infection memory, suggesting pre-existing cross-reactive memory T cells joined the SARS-CoV-2 response. Balanced CD4/CD8 phenotypes were observed for clones contracting from day 15 to 85, whereas a bias towards CD4+ was observed for a second wave of clones expanding from day 15 to 37.

These reads were obtained on an Illumina NovaSeq 6000. TCRalpha and TCRbeta cDNA libraries were constructed by 5'RACE with constant-segment primers, with sample barcodes and unique molecular identifiers being introduced. RNA was extracted from every sample with Trizol reagent. Library amplification was performed in two PCR steps, and a second sample barcode and Illumina TruSeq adapters were introduced in the second step. Sequencing of libraries was performed on an Illumina NovaSeq with 2 x 150 bp paired-end reads. In the authors' own workflow: Demultiplexing of reads and collapsing into UMI-guided consensus sequences were performed with migec v1.2.7. With mixcr v2.1.11, UMI consensuses were aligned to TRA and TRB V and J templates and assembled into clonotypes. A clonotype was counted as expanded or contracted only if both edgeR and NoisET called the change significant, with noise models trained on biological replicates. For edgeR calls, a false discovery rate-adjusted p below 0.01 and a log2 fold-change threshold of 1 were applied. PCA with hierarchical clustering of max-normalized trajectories of the 1000 most abundant clonotypes was used as exploratory dynamics analysis. Each responding clone was given a CD4 or CD8 phenotype based on the CD4+ and CD8+ repertoires, which had been sequenced separately. TCRdb reran the public reads through fastp at Q25 and MiXCR, keeping productive beta chains. Records with the same CDR3 protein are collapsed into one entry carrying the most frequent genes and DNA. What appears here as the V and J calls and clone size reflects TCRdb's work, not the paper's. Here the sample has fewer than 650,000 distinct CDR3 sequences; less than 25% occur a single time. Approximately 8% of the sample is taken by the ten largest.

The material sequenced was PBMCs or a T cell subset sorted from them (not recorded which). The sequence was obtained from an adult woman who had mild COVID-19 (a few samples of this study predate the infection). The sample titles of this study are shuffled in the database, so cell type and time point are left out; the donor was told from shared clones. The sequence joins TRBV29-1 to TRBJ2-5, with the D gene too uncertain to name. The CDR3 protein sequence reads: CSVETPETQYF. The nucleotide sequence reads as follows: TGCAGCGTTGAGACTCCAGAGACCCAGTACTTC.